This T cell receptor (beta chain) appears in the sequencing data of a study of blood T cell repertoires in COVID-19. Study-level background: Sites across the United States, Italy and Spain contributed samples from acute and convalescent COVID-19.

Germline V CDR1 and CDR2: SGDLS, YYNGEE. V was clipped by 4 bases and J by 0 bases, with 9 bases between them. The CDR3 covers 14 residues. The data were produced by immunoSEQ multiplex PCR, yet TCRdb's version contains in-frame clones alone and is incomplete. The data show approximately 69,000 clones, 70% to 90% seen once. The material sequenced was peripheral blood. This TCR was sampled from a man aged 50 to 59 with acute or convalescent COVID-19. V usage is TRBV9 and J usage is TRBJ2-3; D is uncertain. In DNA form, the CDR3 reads TGTGCCAGCAGCTTCCGACAAAGCACAGATACGCAGTATTTT. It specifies CASSFRQSTDTQYF. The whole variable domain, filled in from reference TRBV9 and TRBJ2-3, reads DSGVTQTPKHLITATGQRVTLRCSPRSGDLSVYWYQQSLDQGLQFLIQYYNGEERAKGNILERFSAQQFPDLHSELNLSSLELGDSALYFCASSFRQSTDTQYFGPGTRLTVL.